The source of this TCR beta chain is a study of spatial heterogeneity in lung cancer. In this sample, this clonotype turned up many times. One entry per CDR3 protein results from TCRdb running MiXCR on the 5' RACE reads. Found here are about 78,000 distinct CDR3 sequences, around 7.8% of them singletons; the top ten hold roughly 6.4%. The CDR3 sequence is 16 residues long. V gave up 4 bases and J gave up 5 bases; unmatched junction bases: 7. Germline lookup yields CDR1 LNHNV and CDR2 YYDKDF (reference sequence). This sample's time point: sample taken at primary tumor resection. V usage is TRBV15 and J usage is TRBJ2-1; TRBD2 matches at 11 bases. This receptor was obtained from a male donor with early-stage non-small cell lung cancer. Material: PBMCs, obtained at surgery. CDR3 in amino acids: CATSTYTSGRNNEQFF. DNA of the CDR3: TGTGCCACCAGCACCTACACTAGCGGGAGAAACAATGAGCAGTTCTTC.